This T cell receptor beta chain was identified during a study of T cell responses to AZD1222 COVID-19 vaccine. Study in general: Investigators merged groups given second doses at roughly 4 or roughly 12 weeks.

General study findings and limits: After two AZD1222 doses, spike-specific TCR breadth and depth rose versus day 0. Among the donors, most were white British and more were female, and clonal diversity was possibly underestimated. Close to half of all spike-specific TCRs reportedly target regions of the variants that are unmutated.

For this clone: Its cognate antigen is unknown.

From germline, CDR1 is MRHNA and CDR2 SNTAGT. The V and J ends lost 5 bases and 4 bases respectively, with 14 bases between them. This CDR3 has 14 residues. Produced via immunoSEQ multiplex PCR; TCRdb's table is partial and in-frame only. The sample consists of 100,000 or so clones, 80% to 90% of them appearing once. The clonotype originates from an adult in good health. This sample comprised peripheral blood, obtained on day 0 of AZD1222 vaccination. The chain combines TRBV6-4 with TRBJ1-2; maybe TRBD1 (6 bases). CDR3 sequence (DNA): TGTGCCAGCAGTAACAGGGAGGGAAGCTATGGCTACACCTTC. Amino acids: CASSNREGSYGYTF.